This TCR beta chain comes out of a study of blood T cells in healthy people across ages. Study results and caveats: What prevented conclusive comparison of naive and antigen-experienced cells was that PBMCs were unsorted.

Peripheral blood was drawn, about 10 milliliters per donor. Each sample used at least 6 million PBMCs. The use of a sample-barcoded 5' primer and a J-beta primer mix characterized a second PCR of roughly 6 to 12 cycles. TCRdb fed the 5' RACE reads into MiXCR, producing one record per CDR3 protein. The table shows 700,000 to 1,000,000 distinct CDR3 sequences, with 40% to 50% occurring only once. With respect to this clonotype: Its antigen is not known.

With 5 bases removed from V and 8 bases from J, the gap between germline ends came to 18 bases. Germline assignment: CDR1 SGHTA and CDR2 FQGNSA. The CDR3 covers 15 residues. This TCR was recovered from a man in his fifties or sixties in good health. The gene calls are TRBV7-2 and TRBJ2-2; D tentatively fits TRBD1 or TRBD2 (5 bases each). Sequenced sample: blood. The CDR3, as DNA: TGTGCCAGCAGCAGACCGGGACCCGAGGTGGGGGAGCTGTTTTTT. This encodes CASSRPGPEVGELFF.